This T cell receptor beta chain emerged from a study of T cell clonotyping in hematopoietic cell transplantation. CDR1 and CDR2 from the germline V gene are SGHDT and YYEEEE. V shed 1 base, J shed 2 bases, and the junction held 9 bases outside the gene matches. The CDR3 contains 17 residues. This clone appeared a single time. Here immunoSEQ multiplex PCR was the method, and the copy in TCRdb shows in-frame clones only, minus some. This table holds over 1,500 clones, 91% found once. The sequence was obtained from a young adult male patient who had an allogeneic stem cell transplant from a related donor, so the T cells may come from the graft donor. Some clones in this sample may be carry-over from other donors' samples. The chain uses TRBV5-6 and TRBJ2-7, with TRBD1 identical over 10 bases. The sequencing here drew on PBMCs, taken at the time of graft-versus-host disease after allogeneic stem cell transplant. The CDR3 region is CASSLRIRDRGPYEQYV. Here the CDR3 DNA reads TGTGCCAGCAGCTTGCGAATCCGGGACAGGGGTCCCTACGAGCAGTACGTC.